The 13 T cell receptor beta chains presented below share a single source sample, sequenced in a study of regulatory T cells in long-lasting Graves disease. The time point: newly diagnosed GD, antithyroid drugs for less than 3 months. PBMC RNA served as the TCR library source. Investigators prepared the TCR beta libraries by applying iRepertoire HTBI primers and Arm-PCR of CDR3 regions. Each CDR3 protein gets one entry after TCRdb re-called the multiplex PCR reads with MiXCR. The top ten clones hold more than 35% of a sample with fewer than 350,000 distinct CDR3 sequences, over 15% of them seen once. Source: peripheral blood mononuclear cells (PBMCs), taken at new diagnosis, from a patient treated with antithyroid drugs. Receptors originate from a female donor with Graves disease.

The chain links TRBV20-1 to TRBJ2-1; 7 bases align to TRBD2. Trimming took 3 bases from V and 7 from J; bases not matched to a gene: 9. Looked up from germline, CDR1 is DFQATT and CDR2 is SNEGSKA (reference sequence). The CDR3 extends over 14 amino acids. The CDR3 DNA follows: TGCAGTGCTAGCGGGAGGTGGGTGGGAAATGAGCAGTTCTTC. Translation gives CSASGRWVGNEQFF.

In its sample, this clonotype was seen many times. This chain connects TRBV2 to TRBJ1-4; the D gene is possibly TRBD1 (5 bases). The ends were cut back, 2 bases at V and 14 bases at J, with 12 bases in the middle. The length of the CDR3 is 12 residues. Germline V CDR1 and CDR2: SNHLY, FYNNEI. The CDR3 here is CASSEWEGRLFF. The CDR3 DNA reads as TGTGCCAGCAGTGAATGGGAGGGGCGCCTGTTTTTT. The full variable domain, rest sourced from reference TRBV2 and TRBJ1-4, is EPEVTQTPSHQVTQMGQEVILRCVPISNHLYFYWYRQILGQKVEFLVSFYNNEISEKSEIFDDQFSVERPDGSNFTLKIRSTKLEDSAMYFCASSEWEGRLFFGSGTQLSVL.

This clonotype was observed at least ten times. The chain links TRBV28 to TRBJ1-2, with unresolved D. V dropped 8 bases and J dropped 8 bases, with 18 bases sitting between them. Germline V gives CDR1 MDHEN, CDR2 SYDVKM. This CDR3 has 13 residues. The CDR3 DNA sequence: TGTGCCAGCCTTCCCTTGGCGGGTGACGGCTACACCTTC. It encodes CASLPLAGDGYTF.

This clonotype showed up just a few times. The V gene is TRBV6-5, the J gene TRBJ2-1; either TRBD1 or TRBD2 may supply D (5 bases each). This CDR3 is 12 amino acids long. Trimming took 2 bases from V and 13 from J, leaving 12 bases between them. The germline gives CDR1 MNHEY, CDR2 SVGAGI. CDR3 loop: CASSYLVGEQFF. The CDR3 nucleotides are TGTGCCAGCAGTTACCTGGTGGGGGAACAGTTCTTC.

This clonotype occurred a few times. This rearrangement joins TRBV5-1 to TRBJ2-7; no firm D call. Germline values: CDR1 SGHRS, CDR2 YFSETQ. V was trimmed by 5 bases and J by 7 bases, leaving 16 bases between them. This CDR3 is built from 13 residues. CDR3 protein: CASRSLRAGEQYF. CDR3 coding DNA: TGCGCCAGCAGATCTCTGCGAGCTGGGGAGCAGTACTTC.

This clonotype was observed many times. J is TRBJ1-3 and V is TRBV12-3 or TRBV12-4, with D uncertain. Trimming shortened V by 8 bases and J by 4 bases, and 12 bases separated the two germline ends. The CDR3 loop spans 13 amino acids. This CDR3 is CASQDGVGNTIYF. DNA of the CDR3: TGTGCCAGCCAAGACGGGGTGGGAAACACCATATATTTT.

There are many counts of this clonotype. The rearrangement joins TRBV5-6 to TRBJ2-5; either TRBD1 or TRBD2 may fit D (5 bases each). From germline, CDR1 is SGHDT and CDR2 YYEEEE. The length of the CDR3 is 16 residues. Trimming removed 4 bases from V and 5 bases from J, with 21 bases in between. This CDR3 is CASSQTGLLRGETQYF. The CDR3 DNA reads TGTGCCAGCAGCCAGACGGGGCTACTTAGAGGGGAGACCCAGTACTTC.

This clonotype has at least ten counts. The V call is TRBV6-1, the J call TRBJ2-1; D unresolved. CDR3 size: 11 residues. CDR1 and CDR2 (germline): MNHNS, SASEGT. V was shortened by 8 bases and J by 8 bases, with 10 bases between the two germline ends. CDR3 region: CASDRSDEQFF. The CDR3 nucleotides are TGTGCCAGCGATCGTAGTGATGAGCAGTTCTTC.

The table lists this clonotype with many counts. A read error may account for a junction end that differs from germline. The chain is built from TRBV27 and TRBJ2-1; D gene uncertain. CDR3 size: 14 residues. Germline V gene lookup returns CDR1 MNHEY and CDR2 SMNVEV (reference sequence). This CDR3 is CASSFAANSNEQFF. The CDR3 coding sequence is TGTGCCAGTAGTTTCGCCGCGAACTCAAATGAGCAGTTCTTC.

This chain joins TRBV20-1 and TRBJ2-3, with D unresolved. Per the germline V gene, CDR1 is DFQATT and CDR2 is SNEGSKA (reference sequence). V was pared by 5 bases and J by 2 bases, with 17 bases between. This CDR3 comprises 15 residues. CDR3: CSAGPTVTVTDTQYF. CDR3 DNA sequence: TGCAGTGCTGGCCCGACCGTCACCGTCACAGATACGCAGTATTTT.

This clonotype was picked up a small number of times. The chain uses TRBV20-1 and TRBJ2-1; maybe TRBD1 (6 bases). Trimming stripped 1 base from V and 4 bases from J, with 14 bases between. The CDR3 runs 15 residues. Germline V CDR1 and CDR2: DFQATT, SNEGSKA (reference sequence). This chain's CDR3 is CSARVGADSYNEQFF. The CDR3 bases are TGCAGTGCTAGAGTGGGGGCCGACAGTTACAATGAGCAGTTCTTC.

On this clonotype itself: A clone one base away is much larger, so this may be a read error. The rearrangement links TRBV11-2 to TRBJ2-3; no reliable D call. The V gene's germline CDR1 is SGHAT and CDR2 FQNNGV. The CDR3 length is 12 residues. As DNA, the CDR3 is TGTGCCAGCAGCTTAGAATCCAATACGCACTATTTT. Translating it yields CASSLESNTHYF.

In its sample, this clonotype was seen many times. The chain has TRBV11-2 and TRBJ2-1, with D tentatively TRBD1 (5 bases). The CDR3 has 13 amino acids. V was clipped by 7 bases and J by 8 bases, with 15 bases between them. CDR1 SGHAT and CDR2 FQNNGV come from the germline V gene. CDR3 DNA: TGTGCCAGCATTATTGGGGCCGGTGATGAGCAGTTCTTC. This codes for CASIIGAGDEQFF.